This T cell receptor (beta chain) is drawn from a study of T-cell reconstitution after alpha-beta-depleted transplantation in children. The germline gives CDR1 DFQATT, CDR2 SNEGSKA (reference sequence). After removal of 1 base from V and 1 base from J, the junction contained 4 bases not matched to a gene. The CDR3 consists of 15 residues. This clonotype was observed a handful of times. The antigen remains undetermined. Study-level findings and limits: By about two months after transplant, alpha-beta T cells reportedly arose from several hundred graft clones that had expanded. The origin of high day-60 TCRbeta diversity in some patients lay in surviving recipient T cells and thymic progenitors. T cells produced anew were the main source of T-cell counts and diversity one year after transplant.

Unique molecular identifiers were incorporated into the prepared TCRbeta library. TCRdb processed the PCR reads anew with MiXCR; each CDR3 protein has one entry. The data contain around 270,000 distinct CDR3 sequences, 9.5% to 13% of them singletons. This chain joins TRBV20-1 and TRBJ2-5, with 9 nucleotides matching TRBD2. The receptor was derived from a boy in the first two years of life with acute myeloid leukemia, due to receive a stem cell transplant. The sequencing here drew on PBMCs, taken before TCRalphabeta/CD19-depleted stem cell transplant. This chain's CDR3 is CSARVGGGAQETQYF. The CDR3 DNA reads TGCAGTGCTAGAGTCGGCGGGGGGGCCCAAGAGACCCAGTACTTC.